A selection of T cell receptor beta chains follows, all from one sample in a study of cytotoxic CD8 clonotypes in ibrutinib-treated CLL. Some clones are missing from TCRdb's copy, which holds only in-frame ones; the method was immunoSEQ multiplex PCR. The sample has some 310,000 clones, roughly 80% seen once; the top ten hold approximately 7%. Sample: PBMCs, taken before ibrutinib treatment. These receptors were taken from a human donor with chronic lymphocytic leukemia. CDR3s include the opening cysteine and the closing phenylalanine or tryptophan. A D gene is named only where the DNA matches it firmly. The size of a clone is reported for some rows only, either as once, few or many, or as a class for expanded clones.

length	V	size	J	D	CDR3	DNA
13	TRBV10-3	.	TRBJ2-3	.	CAISETPVDTQYF	TGTGCCATCAGTGAGACTCCGGTGGATACGCAGTATTTT
16	TRBV11-2	.	TRBJ2-1	.	CASSLGDRRSYNEQFF	TGTGCCAGCAGCTTAGGGGACCGCCGCTCCTACAATGAGCAGTTCTTC
12	TRBV7-9	.	TRBJ2-7	.	CASSLEPYEQYF	TGTGCCAGCAGCTTAGAACCCTACGAGCAGTACTTC
15	TRBV6-5	.	TRBJ1-2	.	CASSPVGGAFYGYTF	TGTGCCAGCAGTCCCGTGGGGGGGGCGTTCTATGGCTACACCTTC
16	TRBV28	.	TRBJ2-3	TRBD2	CASKTRLAGPTDTQYF	TGTGCCAGCAAGACCCGACTAGCGGGACCCACAGATACGCAGTATTTT
14	TRBV18	.	TRBJ2-5	TRBD2	CASSPIAGEETQYF	TGTGCCAGCTCACCAATAGCGGGAGAAGAGACCCAGTACTTC
12	TRBV19	.	TRBJ1-1	.	CASKAGWTEAFF	TGTGCCAGTAAGGCAGGGTGGACTGAAGCTTTCTTT
13	TRBV11-3	.	TRBJ2-7	.	CASSLGPNYEQYF	TGTGCCAGCAGCCTGGGACCGAACTACGAGCAGTACTTC
13	TRBV5-4	.	TRBJ2-5	.	CASSLEVWETQYF	TGTGCCAGCAGCTTGGAGGTATGGGAGACCCAGTACTTC
11	TRBV27	.	TRBJ2-7	.	CASSSSYEQYF	TGTGCCAGCAGTTCTTCCTACGAGCAGTACTTC
16	TRBV4-2	once	TRBJ2-5	TRBD2	CASSHILSGSWETQYF	TGTGCCAGCAGCCATATACTCAGCGGGAGTTGGGAGACCCAGTACTTC
17	TRBV23-1	.	TRBJ1-3	.	CASSQSAGERAGNTIYF	TGCGCCAGCAGTCAATCCGCAGGGGAAAGGGCTGGAAACACCATATATTTT